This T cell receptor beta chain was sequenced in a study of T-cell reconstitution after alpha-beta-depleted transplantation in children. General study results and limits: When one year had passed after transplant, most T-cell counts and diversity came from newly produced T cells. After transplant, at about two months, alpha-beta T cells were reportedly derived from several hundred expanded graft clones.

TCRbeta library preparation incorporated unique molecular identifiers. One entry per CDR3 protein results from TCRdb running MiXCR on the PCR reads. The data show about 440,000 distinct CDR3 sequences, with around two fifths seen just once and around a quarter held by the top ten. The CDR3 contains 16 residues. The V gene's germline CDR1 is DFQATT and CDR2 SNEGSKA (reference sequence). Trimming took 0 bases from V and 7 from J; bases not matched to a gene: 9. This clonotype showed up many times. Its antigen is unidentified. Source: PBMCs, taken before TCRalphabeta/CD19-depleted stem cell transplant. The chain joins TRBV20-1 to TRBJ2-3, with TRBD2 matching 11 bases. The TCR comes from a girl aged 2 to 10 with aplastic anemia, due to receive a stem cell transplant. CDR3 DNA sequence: TGCAGTGCTAGAGATTTACTAGCGGGAGTAGTGAATACGCAGTATTTT. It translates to CSARDLLAGVVNTQYF.